The rows below give T cell receptor beta chains drawn from one sample of a study of identifying expanded T cells in peripheral blood. TCRdb keeps only in-frame clones here, not all; method: immunoSEQ multiplex PCR. The sample consists of about 82,000 clones, around nine tenths of them appearing once. Specimen: blood. The receptors here all came from a person aged 18 to 69 in good health. CDR3s include the opening cysteine and the closing phenylalanine or tryptophan. Fields, in order: CDR3 length, D gene, V gene, J gene, clone size, CDR3 DNA, CDR3 protein. The D gene is left open where the match is weak. Only some rows state a clone size, as once, few, many or a class for expanded clones.

>14|NA|TRBV2|TRBJ1-1|NA
TGTGCCAGCACCCCACACAGAATGAACACTGAAGCTTTCTTT
CASTPHRMNTEAFF
>12|NA|TRBV5-4|TRBJ1-1|NA
TGTGCCAGCGGACAGCAGAACACTGAAGCTTTCTTT
CASGQQNTEAFF
>12|NA|TRBV6-5|TRBJ1-2|NA
TGTGCCAGCAGTTATAAAAACTATGGCTACACCTTC
CASSYKNYGYTF
>18|TRBD1|TRBV4-1|TRBJ1-3|NA
TGCGCCAGCAGCCCTCGATCGGACAGGGGCCAATCTGGAAACACCATATATTTT
CASSPRSDRGQSGNTIYF
>15|TRBD1|TRBV5-1|TRBJ2-5|NA
TGCGCCAGCAGGGACCCTTACAGGGGAAGGGAGACCCAGTACTTC
CASRDPYRGRETQYF
>14|NA|TRBV5-1|TRBJ1-1|NA
TGCGCCAGCAGCTTGGAAGTGGGGAACACTGAAGCTTTCTTT
CASSLEVGNTEAFF
>13|NA|TRBV7-9|TRBJ2-7|NA
TGTGCCAGCAGACAAACCGGAAGCACCGAGCAGTACTTC
CASRQTGSTEQYF
>16|TRBD1|TRBV5-8|TRBJ1-2|NA
TGTGCCAGCAGCAGACGGACAGGGGGCGGTTCCTATGGCTACACCTTC
CASSRRTGGGSYGYTF
>14|NA|TRBV2|TRBJ2-1|NA
TGTGCCAGCATGAGCGGTAGCTCCTACAATGAGCAGTTCTTC
CASMSGSSYNEQFF
>13|NA|TRBV7-9|TRBJ2-1|NA
TGTGCCAGCAGCCCTGGGGGTTCCAATGAGCAGTTCTTC
CASSPGGSNEQFF
>13|NA|TRBV7-9|TRBJ2-7|NA
TGTGCCGGCCGGACCGGGGATCACGACGAGCAGTACTTC
CAGRTGDHDEQYF
>14|TRBD1|TRBV10-2|TRBJ2-3|NA
TGCGCCAGCAGTGAACAGGGGAGCACAGATACGCAGTATTTT
CASSEQGSTDTQYF
>15|NA|TRBV10-3|TRBJ2-1|NA
TGTGCCATCAGTTATGGGGAGAACACCTACAATGAGCAGTTCTTC
CAISYGENTYNEQFF
>14|TRBD1|TRBV5-8|TRBJ1-4|once
TGTGCCAGCAGCTGGGGGACAGGGGGAGAAAAACTGTTTTTT
CASSWGTGGEKLFF
>14|NA|TRBV5-6|TRBJ1-2|once
TGTGCCAGCAGCCTGGGACGGCCGAACTATGGCTACACCTTC
CASSLGRPNYGYTF
>16|TRBD2|TRBV9|TRBJ2-2|NA
TGTGCCAGCAGCGTAGACGCGGGGGGGCTCACCGGGGAGCTGTTTTTT
CASSVDAGGLTGELFF
>15|NA|TRBV19|TRBJ1-2|once
TGTGCCAGTAGTGCCTCCGGGACGGTTAGGAGTGGCTACACCTTC
CASSASGTVRSGYTF
>17|TRBD1|TRBV29-1|TRBJ2-5|NA
TGCAGCGTTGAGTCTCGTGGGGCGGACAGGGGCCAAGAGACCCAGTACTTC
CSVESRGADRGQETQYF
>16|TRBD2|TRBV5-1|TRBJ2-5|NA
TGCGCCAGCAGCTTGGGTACTAGCGGGGGGAGAGAGACCCAGTACTTC
CASSLGTSGGRETQYF
>13|NA|TRBV2|TRBJ2-1|NA
TGTGCCAGCCGGACGGAATCCTACAATGAGCAGTTCTTC
CASRTESYNEQFF
>16|NA|TRBV2|TRBJ1-5|once
TGTGCCAGCAGTGAGAGTCCAACTTATAGCAATCAGCCCCAGCATTTT
CASSESPTYSNQPQHF
>16|TRBD2|TRBV10-3|TRBJ2-2|NA
TGTGCCATCAGAGGACTAGCGGGAGGGATCACCGGGGAGCTGTTTTTT
CAIRGLAGGITGELFF
>13|NA|TRBV19|TRBJ2-7|NA
TGTGCCAGTAGTATTACAGGGATCTACGAGCAGTACTTC
CASSITGIYEQYF
>15|TRBD1|TRBV6-1|TRBJ1-6|few
TGTGCCAGCAGTCGGACAGACAGGGGAGATTCACCCCTCCACTTT
CASSRTDRGDSPLHF
>12|NA|TRBV5-1|TRBJ2-5|NA
TGCGCCAGCAGCCCGGATAAAGAGACCCAGTACTTC
CASSPDKETQYF
>13|NA|TRBV12-5|TRBJ2-5|NA
TGTGCTAGTGGGTCGGTAAACCAAGAGACCCAGTACTTC
CASGSVNQETQYF
>13|NA|TRBV7-9|TRBJ1-1|NA
TGTGCCAGCTTTGGGTCCATGAACACTGAAGCTTTCTTT
CASFGSMNTEAFF
>17|NA|TRBV4-3|TRBJ2-7|NA
TGCGCCAGCAGCCAGGGCCTGCTTGGGGGCCGTCTGTACGAGCAGTACTTC
CASSQGLLGGRLYEQYF
>12|NA|TRBV5-1|TRBJ1-1|NA
TGCGCCAGCAGCCTGACAGGCCCCGAAGCTTTCTTT
CASSLTGPEAFF
>16|TRBD1|TRBV11-3|TRBJ1-3|NA
TGTGCCAGCAGCTATGGGACAGGTCGCTCTGGAAACACCATATATTTT
CASSYGTGRSGNTIYF
>15|TRBD2|TRBV11-2|TRBJ2-7|NA
TGTGCCAGCAGCTTAAGGCGGGAGGGCAACCACGAGCAGTACTTC
CASSLRREGNHEQYF
>14|NA|TRBV19|TRBJ1-4|NA
TGTGCCAGTAGTACCGGCGGGATGAATGAAAAACTGTTTTTT
CASSTGGMNEKLFF
>16|NA|TRBV29-1|TRBJ1-6|NA
TGCAGCGTTGAAGAGGGCCCGCTTGTTCAAAATTCACCCCTCCACTTT
CSVEEGPLVQNSPLHF
>14|NA|TRBV30|TRBJ2-3|NA
TGTGCCTGGAGTGTACGAGGCCGAACAGATACGCAGTATTTT
CAWSVRGRTDTQYF
>15|NA|TRBV6-4|TRBJ2-1|NA
TGTGCCAGCAGTGACTCGATAGCCTCCTACAATGAGCAGTTCTTC
CASSDSIASYNEQFF
>14|NA|TRBV18|TRBJ2-7|NA
TGTGCCAGCTCACCGGTAGGGGGAAATCGGGAGCAGTACTTC
CASSPVGGNREQYF
>17|NA|TRBV19|TRBJ1-5|NA
TGTGCCAGTAGTATAGATGGTTCGCGTTTAGGGAAGGAGCCCCAGCATTTT
CASSIDGSRLGKEPQHF
>14|TRBD1|TRBV10-3|TRBJ1-1|NA
TGTGCCATCACCTCCGACAGGGGGAACACTGAAGCTTTCTTT
CAITSDRGNTEAFF
>15|TRBD1|TRBV9|TRBJ2-7|few
TGTGCCAGCAGCGCCGACAGGGATAGAGGACGCGAGCAGTACTTC
CASSADRDRGREQYF
>18|NA|TRBV7-8|TRBJ1-2|once
TGTGCCAGCAGCTTAGGGGGGGCCCCATACAGATTTAACTATGGCTACACCTTC
CASSLGGAPYRFNYGYTF
>16|NA|TRBV7-2|TRBJ1-5|NA
TGTGCCAGCAGCTTAGGAACGCTGGAGGGTTGGGGGCCCCAGCATTTT
CASSLGTLEGWGPQHF
>15|TRBD1|TRBV9|TRBJ1-2|once
TGTGCCAGCAGCGTCGACAGGGGTAGTATCTATGGCTACACCTTC
CASSVDRGSIYGYTF
>15|NA|TRBV5-1|TRBJ2-5|NA
TGCGCCAGCAGCTCGACTGGGGCGAGCGGAGAGACCCAGTACTTC
CASSSTGASGETQYF
>13|NA|TRBV18|TRBJ1-4|NA
TGTGCCAGCTCACCGGGATCTAATGAAAAACTGTTTTTT
CASSPGSNEKLFF
>16|NA|TRBV14|TRBJ1-6|NA
TGTGCCAGCAGCCAAGGGGGAGGGTCCTATAATTCACCCCTCCACTTT
CASSQGGGSYNSPLHF
>14|NA|TRBV19|TRBJ2-2|NA
TGTGCCAGTAGTCAACGTTCCTACACCGGGGAGCTGTTTTTT
CASSQRSYTGELFF
>18|TRBD2|TRBV4-1|TRBJ2-1|NA
TGCGCCAGCAGCCAAGTCTTAGGACTAGCGGCGACCTACAATGAGCAGTTCTTC
CASSQVLGLAATYNEQFF
>14|TRBD1|TRBV5-6|TRBJ1-6|NA
TGTGCCAGCAGCCCGAGACAGGGTTTCTCACCCCTCCACTTT
CASSPRQGFSPLHF
>16|NA|TRBV27|TRBJ2-3|NA
TGTGCCAGCAGTGTAACCGGGACACTCCGGGCAGATACGCAGTATTTT
CASSVTGTLRADTQYF
>14|NA|TRBV4-3|TRBJ1-1|NA
TGCGCCAGCAGCCTCGAAGGCGAGAACACTGAAGCTTTCTTT
CASSLEGENTEAFF
>15|TRBD1|TRBV7-9|TRBJ2-3|NA
TGTGCCAGCAGCTGGGGACAGGGTGGGGAAGATACGCAGTATTTT
CASSWGQGGEDTQYF
>13|NA|TRBV11-3|TRBJ1-5|NA
TGTGCCAGCAGCTTAGGGGAGGGACAGCCCCAGCATTTT
CASSLGEGQPQHF
>17|NA|TRBV14|TRBJ1-2|NA
TGTGCCAGCAGCCAAGTAACCGGGACAAGCGGCATCTATGGCTACACCTTC
CASSQVTGTSGIYGYTF
>11|NA|TRBV9|TRBJ2-7|NA
TGTGCCAGCAGCGTAGGAGGCGAGCAGTACTTC
CASSVGGEQYF
>15|NA|TRBV9|TRBJ2-7|NA
TGTGCCAGCAGCCCCCTGGGGGTTGGGGCCCACGAGCAGTACTTC
CASSPLGVGAHEQYF
>16|NA|TRBV21-1|TRBJ2-1|NA
TGTGCCAGCAGCAAAGGGGGTCGGGGATCCTACAATGAGCAGTTCTTC
CASSKGGRGSYNEQFF
>13|NA|TRBV12-5|TRBJ1-2|few
TGTGCTAGTGGTTCCCCCCCAACACGGGACTACACCTTC
CASGSPPTRDYTF
>12|NA|TRBV10-2|TRBJ2-3|NA
TGCGCCAGCAGTGGGTTTTCAGATACGCAGTATTTT
CASSGFSDTQYF
>15|TRBD2|TRBV7-9|TRBJ2-3|NA
TGTGCCAGCAGTTATACAGCGGGGGCCACAGATACGCAGTATTTT
CASSYTAGATDTQYF